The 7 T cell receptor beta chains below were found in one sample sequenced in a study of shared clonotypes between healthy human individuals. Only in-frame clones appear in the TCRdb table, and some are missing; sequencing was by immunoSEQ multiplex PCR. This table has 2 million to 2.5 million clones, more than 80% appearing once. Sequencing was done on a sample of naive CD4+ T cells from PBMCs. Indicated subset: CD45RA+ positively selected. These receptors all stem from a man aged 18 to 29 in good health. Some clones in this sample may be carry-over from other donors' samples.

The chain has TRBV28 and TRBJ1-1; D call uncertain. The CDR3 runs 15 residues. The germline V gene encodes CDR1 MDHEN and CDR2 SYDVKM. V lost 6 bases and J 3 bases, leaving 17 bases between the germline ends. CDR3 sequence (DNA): TGTGCCAGCAGACTATCGACAAGTGGGGACACTGAAGCTTTCTTT. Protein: CASRLSTSGDTEAFF.

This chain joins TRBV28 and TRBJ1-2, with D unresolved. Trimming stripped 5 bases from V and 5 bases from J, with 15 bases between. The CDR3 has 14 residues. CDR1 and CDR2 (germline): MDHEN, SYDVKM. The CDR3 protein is CASSNLVELYGYTF. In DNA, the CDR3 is TGTGCCAGCAGTAACCTTGTCGAGCTTTATGGCTACACCTTC.

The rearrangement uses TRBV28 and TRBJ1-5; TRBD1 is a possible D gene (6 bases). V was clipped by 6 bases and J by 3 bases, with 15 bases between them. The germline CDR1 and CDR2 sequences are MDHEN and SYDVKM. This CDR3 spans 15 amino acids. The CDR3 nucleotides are TGTGCCAGCAGCCCCGACAGGTCACTCAATCAGCCCCAGCATTTT. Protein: CASSPDRSLNQPQHF.

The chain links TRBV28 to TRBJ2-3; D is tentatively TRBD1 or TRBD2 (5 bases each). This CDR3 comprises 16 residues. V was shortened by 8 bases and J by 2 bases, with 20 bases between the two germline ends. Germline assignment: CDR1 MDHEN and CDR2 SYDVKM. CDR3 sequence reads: CASDRLGVGITDTQYF. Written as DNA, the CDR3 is TGTGCCAGCGATCGCTTGGGGGTGGGGATCACAGATACGCAGTATTTT.

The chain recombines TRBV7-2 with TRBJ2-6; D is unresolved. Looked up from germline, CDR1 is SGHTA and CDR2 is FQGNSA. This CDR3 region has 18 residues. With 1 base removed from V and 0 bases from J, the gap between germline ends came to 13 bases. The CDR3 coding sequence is TGTGCCAGCAGCTTAGTATACGGCGGAGTCTCTGGGGCCAACGTCCTGACTTTC. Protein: CASSLVYGGVSGANVLTF.

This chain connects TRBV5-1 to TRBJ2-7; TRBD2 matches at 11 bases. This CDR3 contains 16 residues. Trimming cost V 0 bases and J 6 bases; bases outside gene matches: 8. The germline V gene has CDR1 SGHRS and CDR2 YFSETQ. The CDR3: CASSLVASGRSPEQYF. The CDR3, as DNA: TGCGCCAGCAGCTTGGTGGCTAGCGGGAGGAGTCCCGAGCAGTACTTC. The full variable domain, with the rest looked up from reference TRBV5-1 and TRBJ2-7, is KAGVTQTPRYLIKTRGQQVTLSCSPISGHRSVSWYQQTPGQGLQFLFEYFSETQRNKGNFPGRFSGRQFSNSRSEMNVSTLELGDSALYLCASSLVASGRSPEQYFGPGTRLTVT.

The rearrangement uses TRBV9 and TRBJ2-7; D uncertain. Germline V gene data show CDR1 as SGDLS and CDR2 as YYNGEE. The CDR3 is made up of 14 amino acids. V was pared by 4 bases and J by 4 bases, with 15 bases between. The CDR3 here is CASSRYEVGYEQYF. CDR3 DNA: TGTGCCAGCAGCCGATACGAGGTGGGGTACGAGCAGTACTTC.